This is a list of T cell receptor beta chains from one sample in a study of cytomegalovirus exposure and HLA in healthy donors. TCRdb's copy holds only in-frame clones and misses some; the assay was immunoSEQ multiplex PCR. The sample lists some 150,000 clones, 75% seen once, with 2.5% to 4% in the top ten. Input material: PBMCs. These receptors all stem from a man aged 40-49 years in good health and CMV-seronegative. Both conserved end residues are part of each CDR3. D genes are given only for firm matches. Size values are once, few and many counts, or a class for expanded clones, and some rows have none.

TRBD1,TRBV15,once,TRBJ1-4,TGTGCCACCAGCTACGACAGGGACAGGGAAAAACTGTTTTTT,CATSYDRDREKLFF
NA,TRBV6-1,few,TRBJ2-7,TGTGCCAGCAGTGAAGGAACCGAGGGCTCCTACGAGCAGTACTTC,CASSEGTEGSYEQYF
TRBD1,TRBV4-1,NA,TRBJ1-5,TGCGCCAGCAGCCAAGCTTTAGACAGGGCCTATCAGCCCCAGCATTTT,CASSQALDRAYQPQHF
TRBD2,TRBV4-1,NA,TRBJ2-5,TGCGCCAGCACGGGCAGCGGGGGGGCCCAAGAGACCCAGTACTTC,CASTGSGGAQETQYF
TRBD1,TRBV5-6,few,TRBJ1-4,TGTGCCAGCAGCTTCGGGACAGCTAATGAAAAACTGTTTTTT,CASSFGTANEKLFF
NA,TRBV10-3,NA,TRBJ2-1,TGTGCCATCTCTGACACTTACAATGAGCAGTTCTTC,CAISDTYNEQFF
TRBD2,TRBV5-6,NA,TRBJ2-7,TGTGCCAGCAGCGCCATAGCGGGGTCTACTACCTACGAGCAGTACTTC,CASSAIAGSTTYEQYF
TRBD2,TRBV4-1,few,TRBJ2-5,TGCGCCAGCAGCCTACTAGCGGGGGAACAAGAGACCCAGTACTTC,CASSLLAGEQETQYF
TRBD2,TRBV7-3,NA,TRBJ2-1,TGTGCCAGCAGCTCCCTGGGGGGTGCGGGGGGCAAGAACAATGAGCAGTTCTTC,CASSSLGGAGGKNNEQFF
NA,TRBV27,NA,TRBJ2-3,TGTGCCAGCAGGACACGGGGTAGCACAGATACGCAGTATTTT,CASRTRGSTDTQYF
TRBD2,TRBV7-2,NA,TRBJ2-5,TGTGCCAGCAGCTTAGTAAACTTCGGGGGGAGGGAGACCCAGTACTTC,CASSLVNFGGRETQYF
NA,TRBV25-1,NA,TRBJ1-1,TGTGCCAGCAGTGAATATAACAAGAACACTGAAGCTTTCTTT,CASSEYNKNTEAFF
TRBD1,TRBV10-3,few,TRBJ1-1,TGTGCCATCGGGCGACAGGGAAGGGACACTGAAGCTTTCTTT,CAIGRQGRDTEAFF
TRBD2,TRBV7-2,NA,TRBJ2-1,TGTGCCAGCAGCCCTCGGGCGGGGGTACACAATGAGCAGTTCTTC,CASSPRAGVHNEQFF
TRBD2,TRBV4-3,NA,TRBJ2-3,TGCGCCAGCAGCCATGATTCTAGCGGCCTCACAGATACGCAGTATTTT,CASSHDSSGLTDTQYF
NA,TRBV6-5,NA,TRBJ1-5,TGTGCCAGCTTAGGACAGACTAATCAGCCCCAGCATTTT,CASLGQTNQPQHF
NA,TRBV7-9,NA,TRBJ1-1,TGTGCCAGCAGCTCCCCACCGACAGACGGATTGAACACTGAAGCTTTCTTT,CASSSPPTDGLNTEAFF
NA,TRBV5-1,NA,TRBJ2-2,TGCGCCAGCAGCTTGGATGGCAGGGTCACCGGGGAGCTGTTTTTT,CASSLDGRVTGELFF
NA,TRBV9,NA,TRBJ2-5,TGTGCCAGCAGCGTAGCGTGGGGAGCGCAAGAGACCCAGTACTTC,CASSVAWGAQETQYF
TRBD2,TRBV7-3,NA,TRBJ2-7,TGTGCCAGCAGCTCCGGAGTAGCGGGGGGATACGAGCAGTACTTC,CASSSGVAGGYEQYF
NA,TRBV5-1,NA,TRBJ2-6,TGCGCCAGCAGCTTGGAGAGCTCTGGGGCCAACGTCCTGACTTTC,CASSLESSGANVLTF
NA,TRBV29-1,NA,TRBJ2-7,TGCAGCGTTGGAAACAGGGGAGGCTACGAGCAGTACTTC,CSVGNRGGYEQYF
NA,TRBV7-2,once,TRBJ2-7,TGTGCCAGCAGCTTAGTCCCCCAGGTCTCCTACGAGCAGTACTTC,CASSLVPQVSYEQYF
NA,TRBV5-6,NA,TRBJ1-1,TGTGCCAGCACCCTTAGGGGGATCGGCACTGAAGCTTTCTTT,CASTLRGIGTEAFF
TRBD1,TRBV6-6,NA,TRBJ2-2,TGTGCCAGCAGTTGGACAGGGGGCTCAACCGGGGAGCTGTTTTTT,CASSWTGGSTGELFF
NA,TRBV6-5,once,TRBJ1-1,TGTGCCAGCAGTTACTCCTCAAGGGGCTCGAACACTGAAGCTTTCTTT,CASSYSSRGSNTEAFF
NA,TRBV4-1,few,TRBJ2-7,TGCGCCAGCAGCCTCCGTGAGGCGAGCTCCTACGAGCAGTACTTC,CASSLREASSYEQYF
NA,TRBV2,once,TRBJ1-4,TGTGCCAGCACCCCACAGACAGGAACTAATGAAAAACTGTTTTTT,CASTPQTGTNEKLFF
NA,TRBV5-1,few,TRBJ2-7,TGCGCCAGCAGAGGGACAGCGGGCTCCTACGAGCAGTACTTC,CASRGTAGSYEQYF
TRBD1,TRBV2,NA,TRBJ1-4,TGTGCCAGCAGTTCCCGACAGGGGGGGGCTAATGAAAAACTGTTTTTT,CASSSRQGGANEKLFF
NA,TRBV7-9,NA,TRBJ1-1,TGTGCCAGCAGCCCTCTCCCGGGGGGAACTGAAGCTTTCTTT,CASSPLPGGTEAFF
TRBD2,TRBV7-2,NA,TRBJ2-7,TGTGCCAGCAGCTTAGGGGGGACTAGCAGCTACGAGCAGTACTTC,CASSLGGTSSYEQYF
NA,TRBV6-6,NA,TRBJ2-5,TGTGCCAGCAGTTCTTTGCAAGAGACCCAGTACTTC,CASSSLQETQYF
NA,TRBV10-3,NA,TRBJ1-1,TGTGCCATCAGTGAAGTATCGGGGGAATCTGAAGCTTTCTTT,CAISEVSGESEAFF
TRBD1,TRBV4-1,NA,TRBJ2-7,TGCGCCAGCAGCCAAAGGACAGGACCCTACGAGCAGTACTTC,CASSQRTGPYEQYF
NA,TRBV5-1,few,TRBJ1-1,TGCGCCAGCAGCTTGATGGGAAGGGGGGGATACACTGAAGCTTTCTTT,CASSLMGRGGYTEAFF
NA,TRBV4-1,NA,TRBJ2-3,TGCGCCAGCAGCCAAGGGGGCGGGGAGAGCACAGATACGCAGTATTTT,CASSQGGGESTDTQYF
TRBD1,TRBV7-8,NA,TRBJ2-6,TGTGCCAGCAGCAAACGACCGGGACAGGGGCTCTCTGGGGCCAACGTCCTGACTTTC,CASSKRPGQGLSGANVLTF
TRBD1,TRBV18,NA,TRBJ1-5,TGTGCCAGCTCCCCGGGACAGGGGGCCTTTCAGCCCCAGCATTTT,CASSPGQGAFQPQHF
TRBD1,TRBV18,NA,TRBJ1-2,TGTGCCAGCTCACCACTCCGGGACAGTGTTGCCTACACCTTC,CASSPLRDSVAYTF
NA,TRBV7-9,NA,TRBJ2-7,TGTGCCAGCAGCTTATCGGTCTCGCGCTACGAGCAGTACTTC,CASSLSVSRYEQYF
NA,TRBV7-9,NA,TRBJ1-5,TGTGCCAGCAGCTTAGGAGTTGGGCCAGGGGATCAGCCCCAGCATTTT,CASSLGVGPGDQPQHF
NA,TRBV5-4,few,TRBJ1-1,TGTGCCAGCAGCCGAACAGGGAACACTGAAGCTTTCTTT,CASSRTGNTEAFF
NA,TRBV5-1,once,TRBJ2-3,TGCGCCAGCAGCTTAGGGGGGGCTAGCACAGATACGCAGTATTTT,CASSLGGASTDTQYF
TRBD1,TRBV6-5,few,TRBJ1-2,TGTGCCAGCACCCAAGAGGGACAGCGGACGGGTGGCTACACCTTC,CASTQEGQRTGGYTF
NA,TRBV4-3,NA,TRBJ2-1,TGCGCCAGCAGCCTTATGGGCTTCTCCTACAATGAGCAGTTCTTC,CASSLMGFSYNEQFF
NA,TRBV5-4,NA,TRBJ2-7,TGTGCCAGCAGCTTAGGACTCCAGGGGTCCCGCGAGCAGTACTTC,CASSLGLQGSREQYF
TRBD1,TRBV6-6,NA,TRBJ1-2,TGTGCCAGCAGTTATTACAAGACAGGGGCGAACTATGGCTACACCTTC,CASSYYKTGANYGYTF
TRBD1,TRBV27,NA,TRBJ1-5,TGTGCCAGCAGGGTGACAGGGAGATTGAGCAATCAGCCCCAGCATTTT,CASRVTGRLSNQPQHF
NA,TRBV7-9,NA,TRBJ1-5,TGTGCCAGCACCGTTGGTATAGGGGTTAATCAGCCCCAGCATTTT,CASTVGIGVNQPQHF
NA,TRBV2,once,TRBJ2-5,TGTGCCAGCAGTGAACCTCATACAGAAGAGACCCAGTACTTC,CASSEPHTEETQYF
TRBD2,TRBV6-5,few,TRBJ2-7,TGTGCCAGCAGTTACTCGTTGCGGGGGGGCCAGTACGAGCAGTACTTC,CASSYSLRGGQYEQYF
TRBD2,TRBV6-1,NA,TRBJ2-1,TGTGCCAGCAGTGGGTTATTGCGGGGGGTCTACAATGAGCAGTTCTTC,CASSGLLRGVYNEQFF
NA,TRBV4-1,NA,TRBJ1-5,TGCGCCAGCAGCCCTCCCCTCGGGCGGGGTTATAGCAATCAGCCCCAGCATTTT,CASSPPLGRGYSNQPQHF
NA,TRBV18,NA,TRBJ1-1,TGTGCCAGCTCATCAAACAGGGACGACACTGAAGCTTTCTTT,CASSSNRDDTEAFF
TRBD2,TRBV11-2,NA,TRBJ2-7,TGTGCCAGCAGCTCTTATTCAGCGGGGGTGACGCCCGAGCAGTACTTC,CASSSYSAGVTPEQYF
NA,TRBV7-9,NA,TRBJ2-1,TGTGCCAGCAGCTGGGGCAGGGGTCAGCAGTTCTTC,CASSWGRGQQFF
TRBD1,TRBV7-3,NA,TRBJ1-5,TGTGCCAGCAGACTTGGACAGGGAGAAGAACAGCCCCAGCATTTT,CASRLGQGEEQPQHF
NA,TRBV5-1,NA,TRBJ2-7,TGCGCCAGCAGCTTGGGAGCGGTACGATCCTACGAGCAGTACTTC,CASSLGAVRSYEQYF
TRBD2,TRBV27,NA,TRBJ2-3,TGTGCCAGCAGTTTGGGCCCAGGGAGGGCTGAAGATACGCAGTATTTT,CASSLGPGRAEDTQYF